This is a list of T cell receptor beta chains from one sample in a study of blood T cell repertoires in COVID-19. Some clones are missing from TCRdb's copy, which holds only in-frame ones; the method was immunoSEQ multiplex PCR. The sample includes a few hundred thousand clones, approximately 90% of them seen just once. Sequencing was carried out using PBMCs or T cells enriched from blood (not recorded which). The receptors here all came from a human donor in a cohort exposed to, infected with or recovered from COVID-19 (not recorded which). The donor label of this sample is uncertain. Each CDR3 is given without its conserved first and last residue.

CDR3aa: ASSQGVINTEAF
v_gene: TRBV3-1/TRBV3-2
j_gene: TRBJ1-1

CDR3aa: ASSIMSSQETQY
v_gene: TRBV19
j_gene: TRBJ2-5

CDR3aa: SSPGQGYGTEAF
v_gene: TRBV29-1
j_gene: TRBJ1-1

CDR3aa: ASSQVWAGLGQPQH
v_gene: TRBV4-1
j_gene: TRBJ1-5

CDR3aa: ASSLARFGGYT
v_gene: TRBV5-8
j_gene: TRBJ1-2

CDR3aa: ASSRTGQGRAGELF
v_gene: TRBV7-9
j_gene: TRBJ2-2

CDR3aa: ASRFGGVGLPEAF
v_gene: TRBV28
j_gene: TRBJ1-1

CDR3aa: ASSDGGRSSGHGYT
v_gene: TRBV2
j_gene: TRBJ1-2

CDR3aa: ASSWGHVGNQPQH
v_gene: TRBV5-6
j_gene: TRBJ1-5

CDR3aa: ASRQTFQSGSPLH
v_gene: TRBV6-5
j_gene: TRBJ1-6

CDR3aa: ASSLGQYEQY
v_gene: TRBV7-9
j_gene: TRBJ2-7

CDR3aa: ASSLVGAGDYGYT
v_gene: TRBV5-1
j_gene: TRBJ1-2

CDR3aa: SASRQNTEAF
v_gene: TRBV29-1
j_gene: TRBJ1-1

CDR3aa: ASRGQGADNEQF
v_gene: TRBV6-6
j_gene: TRBJ2-1

CDR3aa: ASSYNSGANVLT
v_gene: TRBV18
j_gene: TRBJ2-6

CDR3aa: ASSLTFMNTDTQY
v_gene: TRBV6-5
j_gene: TRBJ2-3

CDR3aa: ASSITGGAETQY
v_gene: TRBV7-2
j_gene: TRBJ2-5

CDR3aa: ASRIQYLSDEQF
v_gene: TRBV5-1
j_gene: TRBJ2-1

CDR3aa: ASTGGDQPQH
v_gene: TRBV28
j_gene: TRBJ1-5

CDR3aa: ASSGLGDNEQF
v_gene: TRBV9
j_gene: TRBJ2-1

CDR3aa: ASSEYPLGGQTEAF
v_gene: TRBV25-1
j_gene: TRBJ1-1

CDR3aa: AWSSGDRGTQY
v_gene: TRBV30
j_gene: TRBJ2-5

CDR3aa: ASSSQTQAAEQF
v_gene: TRBV6-5
j_gene: TRBJ2-1

CDR3aa: SVGGGVFADTQY
v_gene: TRBV29-1
j_gene: TRBJ2-3

CDR3aa: ASRGGYAYQPQH
v_gene: TRBV19
j_gene: TRBJ1-5

CDR3aa: AWRAWDRGYEQY
v_gene: TRBV30
j_gene: TRBJ2-7

CDR3aa: ASSSRTGNGF
v_gene: TRBV7-2
j_gene: TRBJ2-1

CDR3aa: ASGLRGRGETQY
v_gene: TRBV14
j_gene: TRBJ2-5

CDR3aa: ASSPRGFMNTEAF
v_gene: TRBV18
j_gene: TRBJ1-1

CDR3aa: ASSLRGRGSSYNEQF
v_gene: TRBV7-2
j_gene: TRBJ2-1

CDR3aa: ASPGLRQYGYT
v_gene: TRBV30
j_gene: TRBJ1-2

CDR3aa: AISEAGDQPQH
v_gene: TRBV10-3
j_gene: TRBJ1-5

CDR3aa: ASSNPQGTEAF
v_gene: TRBV6-6
j_gene: TRBJ1-1

CDR3aa: ASSIGGRDQPQH
v_gene: TRBV19
j_gene: TRBJ1-5

CDR3aa: ASSQKPDRAIKNIQY
v_gene: TRBV4-1
j_gene: TRBJ2-4

CDR3aa: ASAAAITGTEAF
v_gene: TRBV27
j_gene: TRBJ1-1

CDR3aa: ATSREAGGGDTQY
v_gene: TRBV15
j_gene: TRBJ2-3

CDR3aa: ASSLVLTGGKNIQY
v_gene: TRBV7-2
j_gene: TRBJ2-4

CDR3aa: ASSLVIGGAGSGANVLT
v_gene: TRBV11-2
j_gene: TRBJ2-6

CDR3aa: ASSFEGARNNSPLH
v_gene: TRBV5-4
j_gene: TRBJ1-6

CDR3aa: ASSPDRTSGNTIY
v_gene: TRBV18
j_gene: TRBJ1-3

CDR3aa: ASSEGQGRNVLGYT
v_gene: TRBV2
j_gene: TRBJ1-2

CDR3aa: ASSRKQGATEAF
v_gene: TRBV4-1
j_gene: TRBJ1-1

CDR3aa: SGQLRTGQETQY
v_gene: TRBV29-1
j_gene: TRBJ2-5

CDR3aa: ASSYSRGDNEQF
v_gene: TRBV6-5
j_gene: TRBJ2-1

CDR3aa: ASSIRGPDGYT
v_gene: TRBV19
j_gene: TRBJ1-2

CDR3aa: ASQSRKTGLVEKLF
v_gene: TRBV5-6
j_gene: TRBJ1-4

CDR3aa: ASSLVAFDTIY
v_gene: TRBV5-1
j_gene: TRBJ1-3

CDR3aa: ASSFKRGGDTQY
v_gene: TRBV11-2
j_gene: TRBJ2-3

CDR3aa: ASSQGASGDETQY
v_gene: TRBV4-3
j_gene: TRBJ2-5

CDR3aa: ASSPRRGNYGYT
v_gene: TRBV4-1
j_gene: TRBJ1-2

CDR3aa: SVEGGSSGDDEQF
v_gene: TRBV29-1
j_gene: TRBJ2-1

CDR3aa: ATLAGGLQNEQF
v_gene: TRBV10-3
j_gene: TRBJ2-1

CDR3aa: ASSSLPRGNQPQH
v_gene: TRBV27
j_gene: TRBJ1-5